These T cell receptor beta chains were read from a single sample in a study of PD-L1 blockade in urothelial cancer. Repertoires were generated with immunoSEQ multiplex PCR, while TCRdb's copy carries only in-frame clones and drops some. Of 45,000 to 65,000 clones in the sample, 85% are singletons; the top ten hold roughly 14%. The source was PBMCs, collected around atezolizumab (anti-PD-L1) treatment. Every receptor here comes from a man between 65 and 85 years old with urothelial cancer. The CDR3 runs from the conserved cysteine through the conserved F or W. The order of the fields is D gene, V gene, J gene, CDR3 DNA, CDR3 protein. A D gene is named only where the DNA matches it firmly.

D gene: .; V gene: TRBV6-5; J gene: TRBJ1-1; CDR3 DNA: TGTGCCAGCAGTTACTCAAGGGGAAACACTGAAGCTTTCTTT; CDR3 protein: CASSYSRGNTEAFF
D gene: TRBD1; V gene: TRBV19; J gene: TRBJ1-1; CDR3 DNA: TGTGCCAGTAGCCCTAGGACAGGAGGAAGGATGAACACTGAAGCTTTCTTT; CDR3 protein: CASSPRTGGRMNTEAFF
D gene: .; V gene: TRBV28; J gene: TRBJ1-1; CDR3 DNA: TGTGCCAGCAGTTTAGGCGGGAACACTGAAGCTTTCTTT; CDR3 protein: CASSLGGNTEAFF
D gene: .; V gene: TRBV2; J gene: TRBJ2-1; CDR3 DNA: TGTGCCAGCAGTCCGGGACGGACTAAGGGGAGTGAGCAGTTCTTC; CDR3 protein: CASSPGRTKGSEQFF
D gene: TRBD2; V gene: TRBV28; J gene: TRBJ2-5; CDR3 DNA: TGTGCCAGCAGTTTACCCCGGACTAGCGGGAGGGAGACCCAGTACTTC; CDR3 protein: CASSLPRTSGRETQYF
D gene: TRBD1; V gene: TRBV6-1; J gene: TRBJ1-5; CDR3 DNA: TGTGCCATACAGCAGGGGGCGGGTCAGCCCCAGCATTTT; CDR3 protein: CAIQQGAGQPQHF
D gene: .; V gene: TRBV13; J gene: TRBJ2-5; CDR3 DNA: TGTGCCAGCAGCTGGGCAGGGGTAGAGACCCAGTACTTC; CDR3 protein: CASSWAGVETQYF
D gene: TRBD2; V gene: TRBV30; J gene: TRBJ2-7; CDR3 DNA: TGTGCCTGTACTAGCGGGAGTGGAAACGAGCAGTACTTC; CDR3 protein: CACTSGSGNEQYF
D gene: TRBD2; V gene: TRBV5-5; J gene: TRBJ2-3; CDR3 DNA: TGTGCCAGCAGCCCCGCCGGGACTAGCCCAGATACGCAGTATTTT; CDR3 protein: CASSPAGTSPDTQYF
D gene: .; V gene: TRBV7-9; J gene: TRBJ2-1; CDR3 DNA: TGTGCCAGCAGTCCGACAACTTACAATGAGCAGTTCTTC; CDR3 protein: CASSPTTYNEQFF